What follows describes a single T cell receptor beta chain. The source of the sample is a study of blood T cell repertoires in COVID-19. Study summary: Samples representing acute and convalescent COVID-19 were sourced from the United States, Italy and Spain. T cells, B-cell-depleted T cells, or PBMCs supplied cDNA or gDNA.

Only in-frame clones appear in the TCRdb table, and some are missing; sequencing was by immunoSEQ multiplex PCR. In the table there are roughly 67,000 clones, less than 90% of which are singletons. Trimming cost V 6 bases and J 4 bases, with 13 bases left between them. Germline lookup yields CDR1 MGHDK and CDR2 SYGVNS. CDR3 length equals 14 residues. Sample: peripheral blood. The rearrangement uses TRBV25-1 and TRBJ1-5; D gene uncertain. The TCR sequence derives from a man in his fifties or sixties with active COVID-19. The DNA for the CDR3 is TGTGCCAGCAGGCAGTTCAGCGAGAATCAGCCCCAGCATTTT. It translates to CASRQFSENQPQHF.